This T cell receptor beta chain is drawn from a study of T cell changes during pregnancy in multiple sclerosis. Repertoires were generated with immunoSEQ multiplex PCR, while TCRdb's copy carries only in-frame clones and drops some. The sample yields 50,000 or so clones, more than 80% seen once. Losses at the gene ends were 4 bases for V and 3 bases for J; bases not matched to a gene: 2. Germline CDR1 reads SNHLY; CDR2 reads FYNNEI. The CDR3 totals 15 residues. This TCR was recovered from a female donor with multiple sclerosis, enrolled in a pregnancy study. Specimen: CD4+ T cells from peripheral blood mononuclear cells, collected before pregnancy. The rearrangement joins TRBV2 to TRBJ2-2, with 10 bases identical to TRBD2. The CDR3 DNA sequence: TGTGCCAGCAGTGGAACTAGCGGGGACACCGGGGAGCTGTTTTTT. It is translated as CASSGTSGDTGELFF.